What follows are 14 T cell receptor beta chains derived from one specimen sequenced in a study of prognosis after radiotherapy for stage I lung cancer. The authors amplified TCR beta CDR3 from genomic DNA using two-round multiplex PCR. For every TRBV and TRBJ gene, a specific primer was used in first-round PCR. A single record per CDR3 protein comes from TCRdb applying MiXCR to the multiplex PCR reads. The data hold 51,000 or so distinct CDR3 sequences, with approximately 35% observed a single time. The specimen comprised PBMCs, sampled before or after stereotactic body radiation therapy (not recorded which). The receptors here all came from a donor over 45 with non-small cell lung cancer.

This clonotype was observed once. A read error is likely here: a far larger clone is one base away. The chain employs TRBV7-9 and TRBJ2-2; a weak D match, TRBD2 (6 bases). CDR1 is SEHNR and CDR2 is FQNEAQ in the germline V gene (reference sequence). Between the trimmed V and J ends, which lost 4 bases and 7 bases, there was a span of 19 bases. The CDR3 totals 16 residues. The CDR3 bases are TGTGCCAGCAGCTCGTCGCGCGGGATCGACCTCGGGGAGCTGTTTTTT. The encoded protein is CASSSSRGIDLGELFF.

As concerns this clonotype: A much more abundant neighbour one base away suggests this may be a read error. The chain uses TRBV20-1 and TRBJ2-5, with D perhaps TRBD1 or TRBD2 (6 bases each). The CDR3 contains 15 residues. Germline V gene lookup returns CDR1 DFQATT and CDR2 SNEGSKA (reference sequence). CDR3 coding DNA: TGCAGTTCTAGACGCTACCTGGGGGGCGAAGAGACCCAGTACTTC. Protein product: CSSRRYLGGEETQYF.

V and J are TRBV20-1 and TRBJ1-1; 10 bases map to TRBD1. With V trimmed by 5 bases and J by 4 bases, 7 bases remained unmatched. CDR3 length: 14 residues. Germline values: CDR1 DFQATT, CDR2 SNEGSKA (reference sequence). CDR3 coding DNA: TGCAGTGCTCCGGGACAGGGGACGGGCACTGAAGCTTTCTTT. As protein: CSAPGQGTGTEAFF.

In its sample, this clonotype was seen many times. This sequence joins TRBV5-8 and TRBJ2-1; 10 bases agree with TRBD2. V shed 4 bases and J 5 bases; nucleotides not matched to a gene: 6. The CDR3 is made up of 15 amino acids. Germline CDR1 is SGHTS and CDR2 is YDEGEE. CDR3 protein: CASSTGTSANNEQFF. Here the CDR3 DNA reads TGTGCCAGCAGCACCGGGACTAGCGCTAACAATGAGCAGTTCTTC.

This clonotype came up many times. The V gene is TRBV18, the J gene TRBJ1-2; the D gene is possibly TRBD1 (6 bases). CDR1 and CDR2 (germline): KGHSH, LQKENI. The CDR3 length is 15 residues. The ends were cut back, 6 bases at V and 2 bases at J, with 16 bases in the middle. CDR3 DNA sequence: TGTGCCAGCTCTGGGGCGACAGGACCCAACTATGGCTACACCTTC. Translated, it gives CASSGATGPNYGYTF.

Ten or more counts support this clonotype. The rearrangement links TRBV19 to TRBJ1-1; D is ambiguous. With 1 base removed from V and 5 bases from J, the gap between germline ends came to 14 bases. Germline CDR1 LNHDA, CDR2 SQIVND (reference sequence). The CDR3 loop spans 15 amino acids. CDR3 nucleotide sequence: TGTGCCAGTAGTATAGGATCGGGAGGCGGGACTGAAGCTTTCTTT. Encoded protein: CASSIGSGGGTEAFF.

As for this clonotype: This sequence may be a read error, since a much larger clone differs from it by one base. This sequence joins TRBV15 and TRBJ2-5, with TRBD1 as a possible D gene (5 bases). The CDR3 is 13 amino acids. The germline CDR1 and CDR2 sequences are LNHNV and YYDKDF (reference sequence). CDR3 sequence: CATSRGGEETHYF. The CDR3 DNA follows: TGTGCCACCAGCAGAGGGGGCGAGGAGACCCATTACTTC.

In this sample, this clonotype turned up many times. The chain links TRBV9 to TRBJ1-4; D remains ambiguous. The CDR3 runs to 17 residues. Germline CDR1 and CDR2: SGDLS and YYNGEE. Trimming pared 6 bases from V and 0 bases from J, leaving 18 bases between. CDR3 sequence (DNA): TGTGCCAGCAACTTCAGGAGAATTTGTGCAACTAATGAAAAACTGTTTTTT. Translated: CASNFRRICATNEKLFF.

This clonotype was detected only a few times. The CDR3 loop is CSVEDLGEFGDEKLFF. CDR3 sequence (DNA): TGCAGCGTTGAAGATTTGGGAGAGTTTGGCGACGAAAAACTGTTTTTT. This chain joins TRBV29-1 and TRBJ1-4, with D unresolved. Germline V lookup: CDR1 SQVTM, CDR2 ANQGSEA. V lost 0 bases to trimming and J lost 8 bases, with 19 bases between them. The CDR3 consists of 16 residues.

Concerning this clonotype itself: It differs at one base from a far larger clone, so likely a read error. This chain links TRBV6-1 with TRBJ1-1; D is undetermined. The length of the CDR3 is 11 residues. The V end lost 8 bases, the J end lost 6 bases, and 10 bases lay between the germline ends. Per the germline V gene, CDR1 is MNHNS and CDR2 is SASEGT. The CDR3 bases are TGTGCCAGCGGAAGAAAGGCTGAAGCTTTCTTT. Its translation is CASGRKAEAFF.

This clonotype was detected ten times or more. The V call is TRBV14, the J call TRBJ2-3; perhaps TRBD1 as D (5 bases). In germline, CDR1 is SGHDN, CDR2 FVKESK. The CDR3 is made up of 14 amino acids. The V and J ends lost 4 bases and 5 bases respectively, with 13 bases between them. The CDR3 loop is CASSPQTGGDTQYF. Written as DNA, the CDR3 is TGTGCCAGCAGCCCCCAAACAGGTGGAGATACGCAGTATTTT. Full variable domain (outside the CDR3, taken from reference TRBV14 and TRBJ2-3): EAGVTQFPSHSVIEKGQTVTLRCDPISGHDNLYWYRRVMGKEIKFLLHFVKESKQDESGMPNNRFLAERTGGTYSTLKVQPAELEDSGVYFCASSPQTGGDTQYFGPGTRLTVL.

There are many counts of this clonotype. The rearrangement uses TRBV28 and TRBJ1-5, with D possibly TRBD1 on 6 matching bases. Per germline, CDR1 MDHEN and CDR2 SYDVKM. V dropped 3 bases and J dropped 6 bases, with 12 bases sitting between them. This CDR3 is built from 14 residues. CDR3 DNA: TGTGCCAGCAGTTTTCGGGGGGCTGTTCAGCCCCAGCATTTT. Encoded protein: CASSFRGAVQPQHF.

At least ten counts were recorded for this clonotype. The rearrangement links TRBV2 to TRBJ2-7; possible D gene TRBD2, 6 bases. The CDR3 covers 14 residues. Deletions cut 1 base from V and 4 bases from J, with 11 bases between. The V gene's germline CDR1 is SNHLY and CDR2 FYNNEI. The CDR3 spells CASSEGGSGYEQYF. The CDR3 bases are TGTGCCAGCAGTGAAGGTGGGAGCGGGTACGAGCAGTACTTC.

This clonotype was counted many times. The V gene is TRBV4-1, the J gene TRBJ2-7, with TRBD1 matching over 8 bases. This CDR3 comprises 16 residues. Germline CDR1 MGHRA, CDR2 YSYEKL. After removal of 3 bases from V and 9 bases from J, the junction contained 16 bases not matched to a gene. CDR3 in DNA: TGCGCCAGCAGCCAGGATGACCAGGGGGCTCTACGGGGGCAGTACTTC. As protein: CASSQDDQGALRGQYF.